Listed here is a single TCR beta chain. Its antigen is undetermined. This sample is drawn from a study of identifying expanded T cells in peripheral blood. Sequencing used immunoSEQ multiplex PCR; TCRdb keeps in-frame clones, though not all of them. The sample yields about 47,000 clones, approximately 79% seen once. No infections or other immune events were documented during collection. The study, taken as a whole, reports: Differentially abundant clones: around 1.1 between replicates, around 17 at approximately 14 days, over 18 at four. Clone count variance between approximately two-week samples rose with total template count.

Sequences were obtained from blood. This clonotype was obtained from a person between 18 and 69 years old in good health.

The CDR3 DNA is TGTGCCAGCAGTTATAATACACTGGAGACCCAGTACTTC. Translating it yields CASSYNTLETQYF. V gene TRBV6-5 combines with J gene TRBJ2-5; no reliable D call. CDR1 is MNHEY and CDR2 is SVGAGI in the germline V gene. The CDR3 consists of 13 residues. Trimming cost V 3 bases and J 5 bases, with 10 bases left between them.